This T cell receptor beta chain stems from a study of T cells in narcolepsy. As for the study in general: Patients with NT1 or NT2 and healthy control donors were enrolled.

This CDR3 has 17 residues. V shed 5 bases, J shed 6 bases, and the junction held 15 bases outside the gene matches. Germline V gene lookup returns CDR1 SGHAT and CDR2 FQDESV (reference sequence). Regarding the study as a whole: In some patient and control memory CD4+ samples, autoreactive clones were absent. Reportedly, autoreactive clonotypes were serially detected in patients' blood but not controls'. Comparing one patient's CSF and blood CD4+ clonotypes highlighted HCRT- and TRIB2-specific autoreactive clonotypes.

On this clone: Its antigen is still unknown.

Measured with immunoSEQ multiplex PCR; TCRdb has only the in-frame clones, and not every one. The sample includes about 20,000 clones, roughly 80% seen only once; the top ten take 1.6%. The specimen sequenced was memory (CD45RA-) CD4+ T cells from blood. The gene calls are TRBV11-1 and TRBJ2-1; 8 bases fit TRBD1. The sequence was collected from a human donor in good health. This chain's CDR3 is CASSLPLRDRLPNEQFF. The CDR3 nucleotides read TGTGCCAGCAGCCTCCCACTCCGGGACAGGCTACCCAATGAGCAGTTCTTC. Looking up the rest from reference TRBV11-1 and TRBJ2-1 gives the full variable domain: EAEVAQSPRYKITEKSQAVAFWCDPISGHATLYWYRQILGQGPELLVQFQDESVVDDSQLPKDRFSAERLKGVDSTLKIQPAELGDSAMYLCASSLPLRDRLPNEQFFGPGTRLTVL.